The clone carrying this TCR beta chain was counted only a few times. Amplification of TCR beta CDR3 regions used RNA as the template. HTBI primers were employed in a first-round RT-PCR of the TCR CDR3. TCRdb passed the multiplex PCR reads through MiXCR, listing each CDR3 protein once. The sample carries hundreds of thousands of distinct CDR3 sequences, more than 20% recorded once. This sample is part of a study of T cells in Graves' hyperthyroidism and ophthalmopathy. This CDR3 region has 15 residues. V was clipped by 3 bases and J by 0 bases, with 8 bases between them. CDR1 and CDR2 (germline): MNHNS, SASEGT.

Sequenced: blood. This sequence was found in a man in his forties or fifties with Graves' hyperthyroidism. The rearrangement uses TRBV6-1 and TRBJ2-2, with D perhaps TRBD1 (5 bases). The CDR3 is CASSEETANTGELFF. CDR3 nucleotides: TGTGCCAGCAGTGAGGAGACAGCGAACACCGGGGAGCTGTTTTTT.